This is a list of T cell receptor beta chains from one sample in a study of T cell responses to AZD1222 COVID-19 vaccine. Assay: immunoSEQ multiplex PCR; the TCRdb copy retains only in-frame clones and omits some. The repertoire holds 100,000 to 120,000 clones, with roughly 92% as singletons. The sequencing here drew on peripheral blood, taken 28 days after the second AZD1222 dose. All receptors derive from an adult who received the AZD1222 COVID-19 vaccine. Each CDR3 is given without its conserved first and last residue. For some rows the clone size is stated as once, few or many, or as a class when expanded; others skip it.

j_call clone_size v_call cdr3_aa
TRBJ1-2 - TRBV18 ASSPVQGSYGYT
TRBJ1-2 - TRBV4-1 ASSLRLRGANNGYT
TRBJ1-1 - TRBV9 ASSSNRANTEAF
TRBJ2-5 - TRBV12-3/TRBV12-4 ASSLSQETQY
TRBJ1-4 once TRBV4-1 ASSQGTDYATNEKLF
TRBJ1-4 - TRBV5-1 ATDGEGAYNEKLF
TRBJ2-2 - TRBV27 ASSLPSGTGELF
TRBJ1-6 - TRBV5-1 ASSLEPRASNSPLH
TRBJ2-7 - TRBV7-3 ASSLWAGSRYEQY
TRBJ2-7 - TRBV3-1/TRBV3-2 ASSHGLAGGGPYEQY
TRBJ2-2 - TRBV10-3 AISTTGRTNTGELF
TRBJ2-1 - TRBV2 ASRTGGPVNEQF
TRBJ1-6 - TRBV28 ASSFPRAGVNSPLH
TRBJ2-2 - TRBV6-5 ASTLRGVNTGELF
TRBJ2-5 - TRBV6-2/TRBV6-3 ASSLQGAPQETQY
TRBJ2-3 - TRBV7-3 ASSLMSTDTQY
TRBJ2-7 - TRBV5-6 ASSLGLTTYEQY
TRBJ1-4 - TRBV5-1 ASSLVRGDEKLF
TRBJ2-3 once TRBV5-1 ASSTGQTDTQY
TRBJ2-1 - TRBV7-9 ASSLPPWDEQF
TRBJ1-1 - TRBV7-9 ASSLGGYMNTEAF
TRBJ2-2 - TRBV5-1 ASSLEPSGELF
TRBJ1-1 - TRBV21-1 ASSDWDTGSEAF
TRBJ2-7 - TRBV7-9 ASSSQEYEQY
TRBJ2-2 - TRBV7-2 ASSLAGGENTGELF
TRBJ1-5 - TRBV18 ASSPGGSPQPQH
TRBJ1-2 - TRBV10-3 AISVEGLDYGYT
TRBJ2-2 once TRBV6-5 ASSKDRGSTGELF
TRBJ1-1 - TRBV6-5 ASSYTGGSEAF
TRBJ2-4 - TRBV4-3 ASSQVSGGAAKNIQY
TRBJ2-3 - TRBV5-1 ASKSTDSTDTQY
TRBJ1-1 - TRBV18 ASSLQGAATEAF
TRBJ2-3 - TRBV9 ASSASTDTQY
TRBJ1-5 few TRBV6-2/TRBV6-3 ASSKPGYYQPQH
TRBJ1-5 - TRBV18 ASSPSTGNSNQPQH
TRBJ1-5 - TRBV4-3 ASSQDGRTQPQH
TRBJ1-1 - TRBV10-3 AISEGTGTTEAF
TRBJ1-1 - TRBV28 ASSLSGTLRSSTEAF
TRBJ2-1 - TRBV29-1 SVGPTGGGNEQF
TRBJ1-6 - TRBV7-3 ASHVKSPLH
TRBJ1-4 - TRBV4-3 ASSQATGGFGEKLF
TRBJ1-2 - TRBV9 ASSALPGAAYT
TRBJ1-4 - TRBV2 ASNRATNEKLF
TRBJ1-6 - TRBV3-1/TRBV3-2 ATPGQADQIASPLH
TRBJ1-5 - TRBV7-9 ASSPGQGDGQPQH
TRBJ2-3 - TRBV19 ASSTTASTDTQY
TRBJ1-5 - TRBV19 ASSIGTGGFGNQPQH
TRBJ1-2 - TRBV2 ASSSEAGGLYT
TRBJ1-4 - TRBV5-4 ASSADYSGGNEKLF